Listed here are 3 T cell receptor beta chains from one sample, sequenced in a study of CXCR3-negative and CXCR3-positive naive CD8 T cells (dated by TCRdb to about 2019). Data came from a NextSeq 550. The Human TCR Profiling Kit (MiLaboratory) was used to make UMI-labeled 5' RACE TRB cDNA libraries. Following TCRdb reprocessing, every CDR3 protein sequence forms one entry, and DNA is not provided. The sample has 150,000 to 180,000 distinct CDR3 sequences on record. The biggest ten clones account for just under 0.5% of the sample. Overall study results and their limits: TRB CDR3s from CXCR3-positive naive cells showed higher hydrophobicity (lower Kidera factor 4), lower energy, and higher strength and volume indices than CXCR3-negative naive cells.

These TCRs' antigens remain unknown. The sample comprised naive CXCR3+ CD8+ T cells from blood. Taken with the paper, the label for cell subset or site translates to: CD45RO-CCR7+CD27+CD95- naive CD8+ T cells expressing CXCR3 (TNR3+). The source of these receptors is a human donor in good health. Some clones in this sample may be carry-over from other donors' samples.

V usage is TRBV28 and J usage is TRBJ2-7; TCRdb gives TRBD1 as the D gene, but with no DNA this cannot be confirmed. This CDR3 is built from 14 residues. CDR1 is MDHEN, CDR2 SYDVKM, per germline. Here the CDR3 reads CASSPRQGAHEQYF.

This chain connects TRBV15 to TRBJ2-5; TCRdb picks TRBD1, but there is no DNA to check that call. The CDR3 spans 17 residues. Germline V gives CDR1 LNHNV, CDR2 YYDKDF (reference sequence). CDR3 in amino acids: CATSPSPFAGGQETQYF.

The V and J genes are TRBV29-1 and TRBJ2-5. CDR1 and CDR2 from the germline V gene are SQVTM and ANQGSEA. CDR3 size: 12 residues. CDR3 region: CSVEPILGTQYF. Based on the CDR3 plus reference TRBV29-1 and TRBJ2-5, the full variable domain is SAVISQKPSRDICQRGTSLTIQCQVDSQVTMMFWYRQQPGQSLTLIATANQGSEATYESGFVIDKFPISRPNLTFSTLTVSNMSPEDSSIYLCSVEPILGTQYFGPGTRLLVL.